These 31 T cell receptor beta chains came from one sample sequenced in a study of technical replicates of blood from a handful of donors. Generated by immunoSEQ multiplex PCR, the TCRdb table keeps only in-frame clones and is missing some. The repertoire holds roughly 85,000 clones, with 94% as singletons. Sequencing input: T cells isolated from PBMCs. The receptors stem from a human donor in good health.

CDR3 region: CATTRGTGEKLFF. DNA for the CDR3: TGTGCCACCACCCGAGGGACAGGAGAAAAACTGTTTTTT. This chain connects TRBV15 to TRBJ1-4; 8 bases line up with TRBD1. The CDR3 totals 13 residues. Germline-derived CDR1 and CDR2 are LNHNV and YYDKDF (reference sequence). Unmatched junction bases numbered 6, after V lost 7 bases and J lost 8 bases.

V and J are TRBV7-9 and TRBJ2-1, with 12 bases fitting TRBD2. V dropped 5 bases and J dropped 4; count of bases not matched to a gene: 12. Germline V lookup: CDR1 SEHNR, CDR2 FQNEAQ (reference sequence). The CDR3 totals 18 residues. The CDR3 here is CASSPLAGGPEVYNEQFF. CDR3 bases: TGTGCCAGCAGCCCCCTAGCGGGAGGGCCCGAGGTATACAATGAGCAGTTCTTC. Full variable domain (remainder filled in from reference TRBV7-9 and TRBJ2-1): DTGVSQNPRHKITKRGQNVTFRCDPISEHNRLYWYRQTLGQGPEFLTYFQNEAQLEKSRLLSDRFSAERPKGSFSTLEIQRTEQGDSAMYLCASSPLAGGPEVYNEQFFGPGTRLTVL.

The gene calls are TRBV11-3 and TRBJ2-1; 9 bases fit TRBD1. This CDR3 is built from 14 residues. Germline V CDR1 and CDR2: SGHNT, YENEEA. The V segment lost 8 bases and the J segment 8 bases; nucleotides outside the gene matches: 10. CDR3 loop: CASSTGTGSDEQFF. DNA of the CDR3: TGTGCCAGCTCTACCGGGACAGGGAGCGATGAGCAGTTCTTC.

CDR3 in amino acids: CASSLLVAVVRHGYTF. The CDR3 coding sequence is TGTGCCAGCAGTTTATTGGTAGCCGTAGTGAGACATGGCTACACCTTC. The chain employs TRBV28 and TRBJ1-2; unclear D gene. This CDR3 contains 16 residues. The germline CDR1 and CDR2 sequences are MDHEN and SYDVKM. The V end lost 1 base, the J end lost 6 bases, and 18 bases lay between the germline ends.

The chain recombines TRBV5-4 with TRBJ2-5, with D possibly being TRBD2 (5 bases). The length of the CDR3 is 15 residues. CDR1 is SGHNT, CDR2 YYREEE, per germline (reference sequence). The germline V and J ends were trimmed by 3 bases and 7 bases, with 19 bases remaining between them. Here the CDR3 DNA reads TGTGCCAGCAGCTCAAACCGTGGAGCCGCGGGGACCCAGTACTTC. Translating it yields CASSSNRGAAGTQYF.

The rearrangement joins TRBV19 to TRBJ2-7, with 9 bases aligning to TRBD1. Germline loops: CDR1 LNHDA, CDR2 SQIVND (reference sequence). This CDR3 is 15 amino acids long. V was clipped by 5 bases and J by 2 bases; unmatched bases: 7. The CDR3: CASSSGTGSTYEQYF. CDR3 bases: TGTGCCAGTAGTTCCGGGACAGGGTCTACCTACGAGCAGTACTTC.

The chain couples TRBV5-1 to TRBJ1-2; 9 bases align to TRBD1. V was pared by 4 bases and J by 8 bases, with 12 bases of the junction left unmatched. The CDR3 has 15 amino acids. The germline CDR1 and CDR2 sequences are SGHRS and YFSETQ. DNA for the CDR3: TGCGCCAGCAGCCGGGACAGGGTGCTTCTAGGAGGCTACACCTTC. Translation: CASSRDRVLLGGYTF.

Remarks on this clone: One end of the junction does not line up with germline, which may come from a read error. The chain recombines TRBV6-5 with TRBJ1-1; a possible D gene is TRBD1 (6 bases). The CDR3 length is 15 residues. CDR1 and CDR2 from the germline V gene are MNHEY and SVGAGI. The CDR3 region has the DNA TGTGCCAGCCGGAAGGGGGTATATGAACAGAAAAGCTGTTGGTTT. Its protein is CASRKGVYEQKSCWF.

V usage is TRBV12-5 and J usage is TRBJ1-6, with no clear D. In germline, CDR1 is LGHNT, CDR2 FRNRAP. The CDR3 consists of 15 residues. With 7 bases removed from V and 8 bases from J, the gap between germline ends came to 18 bases. CDR3 bases: TGTGCTAGTGCCTTGCATCGGGATTGGCATTCACCCCTCCACTTT. Amino acids: CASALHRDWHSPLHF.

The table lists this clone with a few counts. The chain employs TRBV19 and TRBJ1-1; D possibly corresponds to TRBD1 (5 bases). Germline CDR1 and CDR2: LNHDA and SQIVND (reference sequence). V lost 6 bases and J 2 bases, leaving 16 bases between the germline ends. The CDR3 consists of 15 residues. The CDR3 region is CASSWTGRVNTEAFF. The DNA for the CDR3 is TGTGCCAGTAGCTGGACGGGCAGGGTTAACACTGAAGCTTTCTTT. The full variable domain, completed using reference TRBV19 and TRBJ1-1, is DGGITQSPKYLFRKEGQNVTLSCEQNLNHDAMYWYRQDPGQGLRLIYYSQIVNDFQKGDIAEGYSVSREKKESFPLTVTSAQKNPTAFYLCASSWTGRVNTEAFFGQGTRLTVV.

The chain recombines TRBV6-6 with TRBJ2-1; D is uncertain. CDR1 and CDR2 (germline): MNHNY, SVGAGI (reference sequence). This CDR3 comprises 12 residues. V shed 0 bases and J shed 6 bases, with 3 bases lying between them. The CDR3 DNA reads as TGTGCCAGCAGTTACTCGAGCAATGAGCAGTTCTTC. Translation: CASSYSSNEQFF.

The chain uses TRBV6-1 and TRBJ1-1, with D perhaps matching TRBD1 (5 bases). Germline V gene data show CDR1 as MNHNS and CDR2 as SASEGT. Trimming took off 3 bases at V and 6 bases at J, with 14 bases between the two ends. This CDR3 is built from 14 residues. The CDR3 protein is CASSDASGIAEAFF. DNA for the CDR3: TGTGCCAGCAGTGACGCATCAGGGATAGCTGAAGCTTTCTTT.

V gene TRBV28 combines with J gene TRBJ2-7, with a possible D match to TRBD2 (5 bases). The V and J ends lost 7 bases and 2 bases respectively, with 15 bases between them. The CDR3 covers 14 residues. CDR1 is MDHEN and CDR2 is SYDVKM in the germline V gene. The CDR3 DNA reads TGTGCCAGCAATTCCCCGGGGTCTACCTACGAGCAGTACTTC. Residues: CASNSPGSTYEQYF. Full variable domain (missing parts from reference TRBV28 and TRBJ2-7): DVKVTQSSRYLVKRTGEKVFLECVQDMDHENMFWYRQDPGLGLRLIYFSYDVKMKEKGDIPEGYSVSREKKERFSLILESASTNQTSMYLCASNSPGSTYEQYFGPGTRLTVT.

The chain links TRBV2 to TRBJ1-2; the D gene is possibly TRBD1 (6 bases). V was cut by 8 bases and J by 8 bases, with 18 bases left in between. Germline loops: CDR1 SNHLY, CDR2 FYNNEI. The CDR3 is 13 amino acids. The CDR3 bases are TGTGCCAGCGGACAGACAGCCATTCAGGGCTACACCTTC. Amino acid sequence: CASGQTAIQGYTF.

The V gene is TRBV5-1, the J gene TRBJ2-7; D might be TRBD2 (6 bases). V lost 0 bases and J lost 6, with 19 bases in between. The germline V gene encodes CDR1 SGHRS and CDR2 YFSETQ. The CDR3 has 16 amino acids. This CDR3 reads CASSLAIGSRATEQYF. As DNA, the CDR3 is TGCGCCAGCAGCTTGGCTATCGGGAGCAGGGCGACCGAGCAGTACTTC. The variable domain in full, completed from reference TRBV5-1 and TRBJ2-7, reads KAGVTQTPRYLIKTRGQQVTLSCSPISGHRSVSWYQQTPGQGLQFLFEYFSETQRNKGNFPGRFSGRQFSNSRSEMNVSTLELGDSALYLCASSLAIGSRATEQYFGPGTRLTVT.

The J gene is TRBJ2-7, the V gene TRBV5-5; perhaps TRBD2 as D (5 bases). Looked up from germline, CDR1 is SGHKS and CDR2 is YYEKEE (reference sequence). The CDR3 totals 17 residues. V lost 4 bases and J lost 5, with 25 bases in between. CDR3 in amino acids: CASSPPPGGLPNDEQYF. CDR3 bases: TGTGCCAGCAGCCCCCCCCCTGGAGGACTCCCGAACGACGAGCAGTACTTC.

The V call is TRBV29-1, the J call TRBJ2-7; D is possibly TRBD2 (6 bases). CDR1 is SQVTM, CDR2 ANQGSEA, per germline. The CDR3 sequence is 15 residues long. V lost 3 bases, J lost 0 bases, and 15 bases lay in between. This chain's CDR3 is CSVDGGYGLSYEQYF. Here the CDR3 DNA reads TGCAGCGTTGATGGGGGGTACGGCCTCTCCTACGAGCAGTACTTC.

The CDR3 protein is CASSRTGVNEQFF. In nucleotides, the CDR3 is TGTGCCAGCAGCCGAACAGGGGTCAATGAGCAGTTCTTC. V usage is TRBV5-4 and J usage is TRBJ2-1; 7 positions match TRBD1. V shed 4 bases, J shed 6 bases, and the junction held 4 bases outside the gene matches. The V gene's germline CDR1 is SGHNT and CDR2 YYREEE (reference sequence). The CDR3 is 13 amino acids.

The J gene is TRBJ1-6, the V gene TRBV9; tentative D call: TRBD1 (6 bases). Trimming shortened V by 2 bases and J by 2 bases, and 11 bases separated the two germline ends. CDR3 size: 16 residues. Germline CDR1 reads SGDLS; CDR2 reads YYNGEE. This CDR3 reads CASSVNRDTYNSPLHF. The CDR3 nucleotides are TGTGCCAGCAGCGTTAACAGGGATACCTATAATTCACCCCTCCACTTT.

The rearrangement links TRBV28 to TRBJ2-7, with 8 positions matching TRBD1. V lost 6 bases to trimming and J lost 4 bases; unmatched junction nucleotides: 14. This CDR3 has 16 residues. Per the germline V gene, CDR1 is MDHEN and CDR2 is SYDVKM. The CDR3 region has the DNA TGTGCCAGCAGCTGGTCGGGGACAGGATTACTATACGAGCAGTACTTC. This codes for CASSWSGTGLLYEQYF.

The chain uses TRBV28 and TRBJ2-7; D gene uncertain. The CDR3 extends over 14 amino acids. Germline lookup yields CDR1 MDHEN and CDR2 SYDVKM. V gave up 3 bases and J gave up 1 base, with 10 bases separating them. The CDR3 sequence is CASSFEAISYEQYF. CDR3 DNA: TGTGCCAGCAGTTTTGAGGCGATTTCCTACGAGCAGTACTTC.

The CDR3 here is CASSRGGANTEAFF. The DNA for the CDR3 is TGCGCCAGCAGCCGCGGGGGGGCGAACACTGAAGCTTTCTTT. The rearrangement joins TRBV4-1 to TRBJ1-1; D may be TRBD1 (6 bases). Trimming cost V 4 bases and J 1 base, with 10 bases left between them. This CDR3 region has 14 residues. Per germline, CDR1 MGHRA and CDR2 YSYEKL.

The J gene is TRBJ2-7, the V gene TRBV4-2; the D gene is possibly TRBD1 (5 bases). CDR3 length: 17 residues. Trimming took off 3 bases at V and 0 bases at J, with 18 bases between the two ends. The germline V gene has CDR1 LGHNA and CDR2 YNFKEQ. CDR3 in DNA: TGTGCCAGCAGCCATAGACCTAGACAGCAAATCTCCTACGAGCAGTACTTC. As protein: CASSHRPRQQISYEQYF.

V gene TRBV5-6 combines with J gene TRBJ2-3; TRBD1 agrees at 8 bases. The CDR3 is made up of 14 amino acids. Germline V CDR1 and CDR2: SGHDT, YYEEEE. V lost 2 bases, J lost 3 bases, and 2 bases stayed unmatched. The CDR3 protein is CASSLQGGTDTQYF. The CDR3 DNA reads TGTGCCAGCAGCTTACAGGGGGGAACAGATACGCAGTATTTT.

The chain carries TRBV29-1 and TRBJ2-5, with a possible D match to TRBD1 (5 bases). The length of the CDR3 is 16 residues. From germline, CDR1 is SQVTM and CDR2 ANQGSEA. Trimming cost V 6 bases and J 2 bases, with 22 bases left between them. The CDR3 nucleotides read TGCAGCGTCCGATTAAGACAGTCGACTGGTCAAGAGACCCAGTACTTC. Amino acid sequence: CSVRLRQSTGQETQYF.

The chain uses TRBV19 and TRBJ2-3; 8 positions match TRBD2. Per the germline V gene, CDR1 is LNHDA and CDR2 is SQIVND (reference sequence). V was clipped by 7 bases and J by 1 base; unmatched bases: 1. The CDR3 extends over 13 amino acids. The CDR3 sequence: CASKLAGTDTQYF. As DNA, the CDR3 is TGTGCCAGTAAACTAGCGGGCACAGATACGCAGTATTTT.

In its sample, this clone was seen once. This chain connects TRBV20-1 to TRBJ1-1; 7 positions match TRBD1. V was clipped by 8 bases and J by 14 bases; unmatched bases: 11. Germline assignment: CDR1 DFQATT and CDR2 SNEGSKA (reference sequence). The CDR3 extends over 10 amino acids. The CDR3 loop reads CSWGPGGAFF. The CDR3 DNA reads as TGCAGTTGGGGGCCAGGGGGAGCCTTCTTT.

The rearrangement uses TRBV28 and TRBJ1-2; no definite D call. CDR3 length equals 13 residues. Germline loops: CDR1 MDHEN, CDR2 SYDVKM. V dropped 6 bases and J dropped 0 bases, with 8 bases sitting between them. CDR3 in DNA: TGTGCCAGCAGCGTAAATCCTAACTATGGCTACACCTTC. The encoded protein is CASSVNPNYGYTF.

The rearrangement links TRBV29-1 to TRBJ1-2; 7 nucleotides align to TRBD1. Trimming took 4 bases from V and 3 from J; bases not matched to a gene: 11. Per germline, CDR1 SQVTM and CDR2 ANQGSEA. CDR3 length equals 15 residues. The CDR3, as DNA: TGCAGCGTTGTATTCCGGGCAGGGGGTGACTATGGCTACACCTTC. It is translated as CSVVFRAGGDYGYTF.

V gene TRBV28 combines with J gene TRBJ2-1; 8 nucleotides agree with TRBD2. The CDR3 is made up of 15 amino acids. After removal of 3 bases from V and 5 bases from J, the junction contained 6 bases not matched to a gene. Looked up from germline, CDR1 is MDHEN and CDR2 is SYDVKM. The CDR3 nucleotides read TGTGCCAGCAGTTTTCTCCGACTAGCGAACAATGAGCAGTTCTTC. Amino acids: CASSFLRLANNEQFF.

V usage is TRBV19 and J usage is TRBJ1-1; D is unresolved. Trimming removed 10 bases at V and 2 bases at J, with 14 bases between. Per the germline V gene, CDR1 is LNHDA and CDR2 is SQIVND (reference sequence). The CDR3 has 13 amino acids. The CDR3 region has the DNA TGTGCCATCGACGGGGATAGCAACACTGAAGCTTTCTTT. As protein: CAIDGDSNTEAFF.